Below, one T cell receptor beta chain is given with its context. This clone was detected once. The antigen it binds to is not known. Per-base qualities were not stored, and no clone one base away is much larger. The CDR3 numbers 12 residues from cysteine through phenylalanine. Only the CDR3 part of the read is kept: 36 bases, read in frame from the first base. The germline V gene specifies KGHSH as CDR1 and LQKENI as CDR2. V has 10 bases trimmed and J has 6 bases trimmed; junction bases matching no gene number 5. TCRbeta CDR3 sequencing was performed on sorted unstimulated T cells and on proliferating T cells recovered from mixed lymphocyte reactions. Fresh whole blood from approximately 9 HLA-typed healthy donors was used to isolate PBMCs. Unstimulated CD4+ regulatory T cells were FACS-sorted to map the origin of alloreactive clones. Library generation was performed with the immunoSEQ multiplex PCR assay. Each sample had 85,000 to 100,000 TCR templates assayed by the deep sequencing platform. Genomic DNA extracted from sorted T cells was used for TCRbeta CDR3 sequencing. Processing in the source paper ran as follows. The R programming language was used for clonal analysis of the TCRbeta CDR3 data. Unstimulated samples were compared with post-reaction CFSE-low samples to define alloreactive CD4+ and CD8+ clones. Regulatory or non-regulatory origin of alloreactive CD4+ clones was assigned by matching sequences to the sorted unstimulated Treg and non-Treg repertoires. Held by TCRdb, this immuneACCESS table contains in-frame sequences only and omits some clones. Under half of the omission traces to an unresolved V gene where checked; the cause of the rest is unknown. V and J calls and clone size follow that table, whereas D and trimming were derived from the DNA. This sample comprises tens of thousands of clones, approximately 88% of them detected only once. The ten top clones hold about 1.7% of the sample.

This sample was taken from a study of siplizumab effects on memory and regulatory T cells (dated by TCRdb to between 2018 and 2020). In terms of the full investigation: The study examined how the anti-CD2 antibody siplizumab affects alloreactive T-cell subsets in allogeneic mixed lymphocyte reactions built from human PBMCs.

Here is what the overall study found, with its caveats: Siplizumab significantly reduced the cumulative frequency of alloreactive sequences traceable to unstimulated CD4+ memory T cells. The suppressive function of proliferating Tregs from siplizumab cultures was not functionally confirmed. Of the alloreactive CD4+ clones that could be mapped, the Treg-derived share averaged about 63% with siplizumab compared with around 25% in control reactions. Unstimulated naive T cells appeared more diverse than memory T cells, and naive cells seemed to contribute substantially to the alloresponse. A naive or memory phenotype could not be assigned to roughly 75-97% of proliferating CD4+ or CD8+ clones. Sequences below about 10^-5 frequency were poorly captured, so only a minor fraction of alloreactive clones could be mapped to unstimulated subsets.

This TCR derives from a human donor in good health. Sequencing was carried out using Tregs sorted from blood. The V and J genes are TRBV18 and TRBJ2-1, and 8 junction bases match TRBD2. CDR3 protein: CAISLAGNEQFF. In nucleotides, the sequence is TGTGCCATCTCTCTAGCGGGCAATGAGCAGTTCTTC.